The rows below give T cell receptor beta chains drawn from one sample of a study of OX40 agonist ivuxolimab in advanced cancers. Measured with immunoSEQ multiplex PCR; TCRdb has only the in-frame clones, and not every one. In the table there are some 73,000 clones, about 90% of which are singletons. Sample: CD4+ or CD8+ T cells sorted from blood, taken in a trial of the OX40 agonist ivuxolimab. The receptors were sampled from an adult with an advanced solid tumor such as melanoma, head and neck, liver or kidney cancer. CDR3s include the opening cysteine and the closing phenylalanine or tryptophan. A D gene is named only where the DNA matches it firmly. Only some rows state a clone size, as once, few, many or a class for expanded clones.

NA	NA	TRBV5-1	TRBJ2-1	TGCGCCAGCAGATACCCGGACTACAATGAGCAGTTCTTC	CASRYPDYNEQFF
NA	NA	TRBV11-2	TRBJ2-7	TGTGCCAGCAGCTTGCTGGTCGGGAAGACCTACGAGCAGTACTTC	CASSLLVGKTYEQYF
once	NA	TRBV18	TRBJ2-5	TGTGCCAGCTCACCCGATCAAGAGACCCAGTACTTC	CASSPDQETQYF
medium-sized	TRBD1	TRBV6-1	TRBJ2-7	TGTGCCAGCAGCAAATCCGGGACAGGGCCCTACGAGCAGTACTTC	CASSKSGTGPYEQYF
once	NA	TRBV5-1	TRBJ2-7	TGCGCCAGCAGCTTGGACAGCCAGCTCTCCTACGAGCAGTACTTC	CASSLDSQLSYEQYF
NA	NA	TRBV5-1	TRBJ2-7	TGCGCCAGCAGCTTGGACAGGCCTTACTCCTACGAGCAGTACTTC	CASSLDRPYSYEQYF
NA	TRBD1	TRBV5-1	TRBJ2-3	TGCGCCAGCAGCTCGGGGACAGGGGGCTTCACAGATACGCAGTATTTT	CASSSGTGGFTDTQYF
NA	TRBD1	TRBV29-1	TRBJ1-5	TGCAGCGTACCCGGGACAGATAATCAGCCCCAGCATTTT	CSVPGTDNQPQHF
once	NA	TRBV4-2	TRBJ2-1	TGTGCCAGCAGCCAAGATCGAGAATACAATGAGCAGTTCTTC	CASSQDREYNEQFF
NA	NA	TRBV2	TRBJ1-2	TGTGCCAGCAGGCTGTTGTCATACACCTTC	CASRLLSYTF
NA	NA	TRBV6-5	TRBJ2-7	TGTGCCAGCAGTTACTCTAGTAACGTTTACGAGCAGTACTTC	CASSYSSNVYEQYF
NA	NA	TRBV4-2	TRBJ1-1	TGTGCCAGCAGCCAGGATACAGAAGGGAGACGTTTCTTT	CASSQDTEGRRFF
NA	NA	TRBV7-9	TRBJ2-3	TGTGCCAGCAGCCACCTCCGGGGCCTCACAGATACGCAGTATTTT	CASSHLRGLTDTQYF
NA	NA	TRBV4-1	TRBJ1-1	TGCGCCAGCAGCCAAGGAGGGACCGGGACAAGCACTGAAGCTTTCTTT	CASSQGGTGTSTEAFF
NA	NA	TRBV9	TRBJ2-1	TGTGCCAGCAGCGTACCTCTCCGGGGGCTTAGGGATGAGCAGTTCTTC	CASSVPLRGLRDEQFF
NA	TRBD1	TRBV4-1	TRBJ2-7	TGCGCCAGCGCACACAGGGGGAGCTCCTACGAGCAGTACTTC	CASAHRGSSYEQYF